Listed below are T cell receptor beta chains from one sample, sequenced in a study of cytomegalovirus exposure and HLA in healthy donors. TCRdb's copy holds only in-frame clones and misses some; the assay was immunoSEQ multiplex PCR. The top ten hold 3.3% of the sample, which has around 140,000 clones, roughly 73% seen once. Sample: PBMCs. Receptors were obtained from a man aged 35-49 years in good health and CMV-seronegative. CDR3s include the opening cysteine and the closing phenylalanine or tryptophan. A D gene is named only where the DNA matches it firmly. Expanded clones are given a class, and other clones once, few, many or no size at all.

few,TRBD1,14,TRBV27,TRBJ2-7,CASSPLEGAYEQYF,TGTGCCAGCAGTCCCCTCGAGGGGGCATACGAGCAGTACTTC
-,-,14,TRBV28,TRBJ1-4,CASTLQGVNEKLFF,TGTGCCAGCACCCTGCAGGGTGTTAATGAAAAACTGTTTTTT
-,-,15,TRBV7-9,TRBJ1-2,CASSSSTGGYYGYTF,TGTGCCAGCAGCTCGTCCACCGGGGGTTACTATGGCTACACCTTC
-,-,15,TRBV15,TRBJ1-3,CATGVRQNSGNTIYF,TGTGCCACGGGCGTCCGACAGAACTCTGGAAACACCATATATTTT
-,TRBD2,14,TRBV6-4,TRBJ2-1,CASSELAGGDEQFF,TGTGCCAGCAGTGAACTAGCGGGGGGGGATGAGCAGTTCTTC
-,TRBD1,16,TRBV28,TRBJ1-2,CASATRDRGRNYGYTF,TGTGCCAGCGCCACCCGGGACAGGGGGCGTAACTATGGCTACACCTTC
-,-,15,TRBV7-9,TRBJ2-2,CASSFGTPNTGELFF,TGTGCCAGCAGCTTCGGGACACCGAACACCGGGGAGCTGTTTTTT
-,-,13,TRBV2,TRBJ2-7,CASSGQVPYEQYF,TGTGCCAGCAGTGGACAGGTCCCCTACGAGCAGTACTTC
-,-,13,TRBV5-1,TRBJ1-5,CASSLSGNQPQHF,TGCGCCAGCAGCTTGTCAGGAAATCAGCCCCAGCATTTT
-,-,17,TRBV4-1,TRBJ1-5,CASSQDKGGLVDQPQHF,TGCGCCAGCAGCCAAGATAAGGGAGGCTTAGTAGATCAGCCCCAGCATTTT
-,TRBD1,16,TRBV15,TRBJ1-4,CATSRSRQGAGEKLFF,TGTGCCACCAGCAGATCCCGACAGGGGGCAGGGGAAAAACTGTTTTTT
-,-,17,TRBV7-9,TRBJ2-5,CASSPRGSGLAGETQYF,TGTGCCAGCAGCCCCAGGGGATCGGGGCTAGCAGGAGAGACCCAGTACTTC
-,TRBD2,15,TRBV9,TRBJ2-7,CASSTGGGSTYEQYF,TGTGCCAGCAGCACGGGGGGGGGCAGTACCTACGAGCAGTACTTC
-,-,12,TRBV7-2,TRBJ2-1,CASSLFAGEQFF,TGTGCCAGCAGCTTATTCGCAGGAGAGCAGTTCTTC
many,-,19,TRBV4-3,TRBJ1-1,CASSQGIKWRQESNTEAFF,TGCGCCAGCAGCCAAGGCATCAAATGGAGGCAGGAATCGAACACTGAAGCTTTCTTT
-,TRBD1,14,TRBV6-5,TRBJ1-6,CASRRDRGESPLHF,TGTGCCAGCCGTCGGGACAGGGGAGAATCACCCCTCCACTTT
-,-,12,TRBV28,TRBJ2-3,CASRGGADTQYF,TGTGCCAGCAGAGGGGGTGCGGATACGCAGTATTTT
once,-,14,TRBV5-1,TRBJ1-2,CASSLAHRREGYTF,TGCGCCAGCAGCTTGGCCCACAGGCGGGAAGGCTACACCTTC
-,TRBD1,14,TRBV7-2,TRBJ1-2,CASSSLDRPYGYTF,TGTGCCAGCAGCTCGCTGGACAGGCCCTATGGCTACACCTTC
-,TRBD1,18,TRBV11-2,TRBJ1-1,CASSLEGQGANLNTEAFF,TGTGCCAGCAGCTTAGAGGGGCAGGGGGCTAATTTGAACACTGAAGCTTTCTTT
-,TRBD2,15,TRBV7-2,TRBJ2-3,CASSLVSGGPDTQYF,TGTGCCAGCAGCTTAGTGAGCGGGGGGCCAGATACGCAGTATTTT
-,TRBD1,16,TRBV28,TRBJ1-4,CASSPPGQLTGEKLFF,TGTGCCAGCAGTCCCCCGGGACAGCTAACGGGGGAAAAACTGTTTTTT
few,-,13,TRBV28,TRBJ1-1,CASSSYKNTEAFF,TGTGCCAGCAGTTCCTATAAGAACACTGAAGCTTTCTTT
-,TRBD1,16,TRBV5-1,TRBJ1-5,CASSPTGGISNQPQHF,TGCGCCAGCAGCCCGACAGGGGGCATTAGCAATCAGCCCCAGCATTTT
few,TRBD1,15,TRBV7-9,TRBJ1-1,CASSFIRQGSTEAFF,TGTGCCAGCAGCTTTATCCGACAGGGTAGCACTGAAGCTTTCTTT
once,-,15,TRBV4-1,TRBJ1-2,CASSQDGQGIYGYTF,TGCGCCAGCAGCCAAGATGGGCAGGGAATCTATGGCTACACCTTC
-,-,15,TRBV2,TRBJ2-3,CASRRIGGSTGTQYF,TGTGCCAGCAGGAGGATTGGGGGGTCCACAGGTACGCAGTATTTT
-,-,18,TRBV4-2,TRBJ2-1,CASSQVLSEMGGEHEQFF,TGTGCCAGCAGCCAAGTCCTAAGCGAAATGGGGGGAGAGCACGAGCAGTTCTTC
once,TRBD1,17,TRBV5-1,TRBJ2-6,CASSWDRRGSGANVLTF,TGCGCCAGCAGCTGGGACAGGAGGGGCTCTGGGGCCAACGTCCTGACTTTC
once,-,16,TRBV10-3,TRBJ2-5,CAISDPYTRVEETQYF,TGTGCCATCAGTGACCCATATACCAGGGTAGAAGAGACCCAGTACTTC
-,TRBD2,15,TRBV5-4,TRBJ2-3,CASSRTSGGRDTQYF,TGTGCCAGCAGCCGGACTAGCGGGGGGCGGGATACGCAGTATTTT
-,-,17,TRBV11-2,TRBJ1-2,CASSLGAESPNFYGYTF,TGTGCCAGCAGCTTAGGGGCAGAATCCCCAAATTTCTATGGCTACACCTTC
-,TRBD1,15,TRBV4-3,TRBJ1-1,CASSLLTGVVTEAFF,TGCGCCAGCAGCCTTTTAACAGGGGTCGTCACTGAAGCTTTCTTT
-,TRBD2,14,TRBV6-5,TRBJ2-3,CASSPGTSPDTQYF,TGTGCCAGCAGCCCCGGGACTAGTCCAGATACGCAGTATTTT
few,TRBD1,14,TRBV29-1,TRBJ2-7,CSVSGTAISYEQYF,TGCAGCGTTTCCGGGACAGCGATCTCCTACGAGCAGTACTTC
-,TRBD2,15,TRBV28,TRBJ2-7,CASTSWGGLAYEQYF,TGTGCCAGCACCTCCTGGGGGGGTCTCGCCTACGAGCAGTACTTC
few,TRBD2,15,TRBV30,TRBJ2-3,CAWSASGVSTDTQYF,TGTGCCTGGAGCGCTAGCGGGGTTAGCACAGATACGCAGTATTTT
-,-,16,TRBV4-1,TRBJ2-7,CASSQESTGLSYEQYF,TGCGCCAGCAGCCAAGAATCTACAGGGTTGTCCTACGAGCAGTACTTC
-,-,13,TRBV7-3,TRBJ2-3,CASSLEGVDTQYF,TGTGCCAGCAGCTTAGAAGGGGTAGATACGCAGTATTTT
-,TRBD1,16,TRBV7-2,TRBJ2-7,CASSFVQGAGSNEQYF,TGTGCCAGCAGCTTCGTACAGGGGGCGGGATCCAACGAGCAGTACTTC
-,-,11,TRBV2,TRBJ2-7,CASSHGGEQYF,TGTGCCAGCAGCCATGGGGGGGAGCAGTACTTC
-,-,14,TRBV6-5,TRBJ1-1,CASSRPTRDTEAFF,TGTGCCAGCAGTCGCCCGACCCGGGACACTGAAGCTTTCTTT
-,TRBD1,14,TRBV6-5,TRBJ1-2,CASSFTGTAYGYTF,TGTGCCAGCAGTTTCACCGGGACAGCTTATGGCTACACCTTC
few,-,14,TRBV28,TRBJ1-1,CATHRPFRGTEAFF,TGTGCCACCCACAGACCCTTTCGTGGCACTGAAGCTTTCTTT
once,TRBD1,15,TRBV5-1,TRBJ2-1,CASSPDRAIYNEQFF,TGCGCCAGCAGCCCCGACAGGGCCATCTACAATGAGCAGTTCTTC
-,TRBD2,17,TRBV27,TRBJ2-2,CASSLRLAGAFTGELFF,TGTGCCAGCAGTTTACGCCTAGCGGGGGCCTTCACCGGGGAGCTGTTTTTT
once,-,15,TRBV5-6,TRBJ2-3,CASSWTRGSTDTQYF,TGTGCCAGCAGCTGGACCCGGGGTAGCACAGATACGCAGTATTTT
-,-,12,TRBV29-1,TRBJ1-5,CSVLQANQPQHF,TGCAGCGTTCTCCAGGCCAATCAGCCCCAGCATTTT
-,-,14,TRBV19,TRBJ1-2,CASSIDEGHHGYTF,TGTGCCAGTAGTATAGATGAGGGACACCATGGCTACACCTTC
-,-,14,TRBV6-5,TRBJ1-2,CASSYQPGRYGYTF,TGTGCCAGCAGTTACCAACCAGGGCGCTATGGCTACACCTTC
once,-,15,TRBV15,TRBJ2-7,CATSRDRAVPYEQYF,TGTGCCACCAGCAGAGATCGAGCCGTACCCTACGAGCAGTACTTC
-,TRBD1,15,TRBV5-1,TRBJ1-5,CASSWGTGNNQPQHF,TGCGCCAGCAGCTGGGGGACAGGGAACAATCAGCCCCAGCATTTT
-,TRBD1,15,TRBV9,TRBJ1-2,CASSVEMRGLYGYTF,TGTGCCAGCAGCGTAGAGATGAGGGGGCTTTATGGCTACACCTTC
-,-,15,TRBV5-4,TRBJ2-1,CASRQTGQSRDEQFF,TGTGCCAGCAGACAGACAGGACAAAGCAGGGATGAGCAGTTCTTC
-,-,14,TRBV6-1,TRBJ1-2,CASSEEEAVGGYTF,TGCGCCAGCAGTGAAGAGGAGGCGGTCGGGGGCTACACCTTC